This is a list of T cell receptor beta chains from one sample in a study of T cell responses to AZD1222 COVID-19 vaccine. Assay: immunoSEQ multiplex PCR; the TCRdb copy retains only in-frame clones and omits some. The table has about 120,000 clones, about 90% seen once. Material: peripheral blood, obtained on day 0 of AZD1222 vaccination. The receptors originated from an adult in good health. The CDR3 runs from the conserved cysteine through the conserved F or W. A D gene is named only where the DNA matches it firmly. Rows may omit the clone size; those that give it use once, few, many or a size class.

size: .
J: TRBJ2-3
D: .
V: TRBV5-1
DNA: TGCGCCAGCAGCTCCGCCCCGGGCACAGATACGCAGTATTTT
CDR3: CASSSAPGTDTQYF

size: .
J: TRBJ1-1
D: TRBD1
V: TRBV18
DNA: TGTGCCAGCTCAAACCAGGGCCAGGGGGCTACTGAAGCTTTCTTT
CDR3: CASSNQGQGATEAFF

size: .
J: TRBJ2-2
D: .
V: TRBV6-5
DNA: TGTGCCAGCAGTTACGCCACAGGGATTACCGGGGAGCTGTTTTTT
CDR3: CASSYATGITGELFF

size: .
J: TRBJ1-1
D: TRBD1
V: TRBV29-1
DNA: TGCAGCGTTGGTCACAGGGGGCGAATGGGGACTGAAGCTTTCTTT
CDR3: CSVGHRGRMGTEAFF

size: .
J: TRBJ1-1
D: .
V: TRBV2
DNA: TGTGCCAGCAAATTTTTAGGGACGGCGAACACTGAAGCTTTCTTT
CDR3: CASKFLGTANTEAFF

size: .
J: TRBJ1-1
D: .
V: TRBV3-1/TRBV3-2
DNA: TGTGCCAGCAGCCCGTCGAGCGGAGAAGCTTTCTTT
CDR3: CASSPSSGEAFF

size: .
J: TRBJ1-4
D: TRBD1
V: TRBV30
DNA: TGTGCCTGGAGCCAGGGGCTGGGGACAGGGAATGAAAAACTGTTTTTT
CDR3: CAWSQGLGTGNEKLFF

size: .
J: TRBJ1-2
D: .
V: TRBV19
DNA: TGTGCCAGTACCTGGGGACCCGCTAATGGCTACACCTTC
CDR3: CASTWGPANGYTF

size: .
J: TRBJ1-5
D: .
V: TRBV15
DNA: TGTGCCACCAGCAGAGATGTTTATCAGCCCCAGCATTTT
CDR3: CATSRDVYQPQHF

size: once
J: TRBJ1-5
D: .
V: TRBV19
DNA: TGTGCCAGTAGTACCGGGGGGGGCAATCAGCCCCAGCATTTT
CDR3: CASSTGGGNQPQHF

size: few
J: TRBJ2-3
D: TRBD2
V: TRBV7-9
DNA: TGTGCCAGCAGCAGGTGGACTAGCGGCACAGATACGCAGTATTTT
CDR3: CASSRWTSGTDTQYF

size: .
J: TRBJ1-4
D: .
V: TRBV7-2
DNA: TGTGCCAGCAGCCAAACGAGAGGGGAAAAACTGTTTTTT
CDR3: CASSQTRGEKLFF

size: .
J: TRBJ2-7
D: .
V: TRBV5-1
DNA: TGCGCCAGCAGCCCCAGAGCAGGGGACTACGAGCAGTACTTC
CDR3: CASSPRAGDYEQYF

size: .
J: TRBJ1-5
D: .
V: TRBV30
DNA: TGTGCCTGGTCCCGAGGTCGTCGTGGTAGCAATCAGCCCCAGCATTTT
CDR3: CAWSRGRRGSNQPQHF

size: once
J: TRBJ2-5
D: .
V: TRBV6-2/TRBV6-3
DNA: TGTGCCAGCAGTTACTCGGACCGCCAAGAGACCCAGTACTTC
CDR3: CASSYSDRQETQYF

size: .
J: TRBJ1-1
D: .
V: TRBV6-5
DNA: TGTGCCAGCAAGGGAGTGATGAACACTGAAGCTTTCTTT
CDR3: CASKGVMNTEAFF

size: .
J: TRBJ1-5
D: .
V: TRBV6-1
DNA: TGTGCCAGCAGTGACAGGGGCAATCAGCCCCAGCATTTT
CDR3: CASSDRGNQPQHF

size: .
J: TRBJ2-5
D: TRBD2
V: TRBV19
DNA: TGTGCCAGTAGTATTATGGGGGGGAGAGAGACCCAGTACTTC
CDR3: CASSIMGGRETQYF

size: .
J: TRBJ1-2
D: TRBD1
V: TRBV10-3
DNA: TGTGCCATCAGTGGCCAGACAGGGGACTATGGCTACACCTTC
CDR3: CAISGQTGDYGYTF

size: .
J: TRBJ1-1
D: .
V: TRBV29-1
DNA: TGCAGCGTTGCGGCAGAAGGTTTGACTGAAGCTTTCTTT
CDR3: CSVAAEGLTEAFF

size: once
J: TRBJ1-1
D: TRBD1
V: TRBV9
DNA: TGTGCCAGCAGCTTCCGGACAGGGAGGGGTGCTGAAGCTTTCTTT
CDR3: CASSFRTGRGAEAFF

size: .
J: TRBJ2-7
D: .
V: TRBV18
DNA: TGTGCCAGCTCACCACGAATAGGGAACGAGCAGTACTTC
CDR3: CASSPRIGNEQYF

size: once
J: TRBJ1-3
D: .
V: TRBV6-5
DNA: TGTGCCAGCCGGAGAGTCCTATCTGGAAACACCATATATTTT
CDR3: CASRRVLSGNTIYF

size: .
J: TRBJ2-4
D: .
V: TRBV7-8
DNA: TGTGCCAGCAGCTTGGCCGTATTAGACATTCAGTACTTC
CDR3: CASSLAVLDIQYF

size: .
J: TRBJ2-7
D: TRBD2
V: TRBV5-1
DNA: TGCGCCAGCAGCTTGGCCGGGAGGGGGTACGAGCAGTACTTC
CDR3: CASSLAGRGYEQYF

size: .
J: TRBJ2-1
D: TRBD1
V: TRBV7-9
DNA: TGTGCCAGCAGCTCGAGGACAGGGGTTAGCTACAATGAGCAGTTCTTC
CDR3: CASSSRTGVSYNEQFF

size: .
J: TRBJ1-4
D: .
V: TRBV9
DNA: TGTGCCAGCAGCGTAGAGGGCAGGGAGTATGAAAAACTGTTTTTT
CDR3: CASSVEGREYEKLFF

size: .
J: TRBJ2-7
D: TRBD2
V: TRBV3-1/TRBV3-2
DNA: TGTGCCAGCAGCCCCGGACTAGCGGGATCCTACGAGCAGTACTTC
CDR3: CASSPGLAGSYEQYF

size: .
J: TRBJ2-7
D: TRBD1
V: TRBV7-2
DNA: TGTGCCAGCAGCTTGACCGGGACAGTTCTCTCCTACGAGCAGTACTTC
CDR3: CASSLTGTVLSYEQYF

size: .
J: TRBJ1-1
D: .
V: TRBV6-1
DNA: TGTGCCAGCGCCCTCAGCATCACTGAAGCTTTCTTT
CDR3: CASALSITEAFF

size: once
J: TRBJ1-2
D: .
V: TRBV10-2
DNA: TGCGCCAGCAGTCCGGGCCTGCTCTATGGCTACACCTTC
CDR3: CASSPGLLYGYTF

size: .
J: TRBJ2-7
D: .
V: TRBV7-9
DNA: TGTGCCAGCAGCTCCGAGGGGCAACCCTACGAGCAGTACTTC
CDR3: CASSSEGQPYEQYF

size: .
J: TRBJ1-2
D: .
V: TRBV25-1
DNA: TGTGCCAGCAGTGAAGCGCGGGGCCCATATGGCTACACCTTC
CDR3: CASSEARGPYGYTF

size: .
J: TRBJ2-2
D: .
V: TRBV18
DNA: TGTGCCAGCTCACCACCGAACTCACTGAACACCGGGGAGCTGTTTTTT
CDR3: CASSPPNSLNTGELFF

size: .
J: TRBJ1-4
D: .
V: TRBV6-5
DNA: TGTGCCAGCACTCCGGGACATTTTGAAAAACTGTTTTTT
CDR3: CASTPGHFEKLFF

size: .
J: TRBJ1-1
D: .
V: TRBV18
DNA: TGTGCCAGCTCACCGGCAGGGGTCCGGAACACTGAAGCTTTCTTT
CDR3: CASSPAGVRNTEAFF

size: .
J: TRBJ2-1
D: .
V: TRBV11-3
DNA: TGTGCCAGCAGCGATACAGGGGGAGGGTTCAATGAGCAGTTCTTC
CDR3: CASSDTGGGFNEQFF

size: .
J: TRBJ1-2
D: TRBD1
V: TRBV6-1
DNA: TGTGCCAGCAGTGAAATATCGACAGGGAACTATGGCTACACCTTC
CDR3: CASSEISTGNYGYTF

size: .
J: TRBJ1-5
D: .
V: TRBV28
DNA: TGTGCCAGCAGTTTGACTCATCAGCCCCAGCATTTT
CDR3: CASSLTHQPQHF

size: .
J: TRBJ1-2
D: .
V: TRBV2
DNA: TGTGCCAGCAGTGAACGGCAGGGTGTGGGCTATGGCTACACCTTC
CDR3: CASSERQGVGYGYTF

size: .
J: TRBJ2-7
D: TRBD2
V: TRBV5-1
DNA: TGCGCCAGCAGACTTAGCGGGGGTGCCTACGAGCAGTACTTC
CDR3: CASRLSGGAYEQYF

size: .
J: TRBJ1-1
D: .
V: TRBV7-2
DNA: TGTGCCAGCAGCTTAGGGTATTTCGGTGAAGCTTTCTTT
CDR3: CASSLGYFGEAFF

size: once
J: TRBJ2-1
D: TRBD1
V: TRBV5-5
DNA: TGTGCCAGCAGCACCGGGACAGGGTCCTACAATGAGCAGTTCTTC
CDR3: CASSTGTGSYNEQFF